These 30 T cell receptor beta chains share one sample of origin, sequenced in a study of beta chain features in type 1 diabetes. As every portion of the isolated RNA was reverse transcribed, the sequencing read expressed TCRB transcripts. Sequencing was performed with immunoSEQ multiplex PCR; in TCRdb, only in-frame clones are kept and a portion is missing. The sample holds 350,000 to 400,000 clones, over 13% seen once. The sequenced sample consisted of naive CD4+ T cells from blood. These receptors all stem from a woman younger than 35 in good health.

This clone showed up just a few times. The V call is TRBV21-1, the J call TRBJ2-3; the D call of TRBD2 is as the table states it, not checked on the DNA. TRBV21-1 is a pseudogene segment. The CDR3 sequence is 16 residues long. The CDR3 region has the DNA TGTGCCAGCAGCGCCCCACTAGCGGGAGGCACAGATACGCAGTATTTT. This sequence encodes CASSAPLAGGTDTQYF.

This chain links TRBV21-1 with TRBJ2-2; no check of the table's D call, TRBD1, against the DNA was made. TRBV21-1 is classified as a pseudogene. The CDR3 length is 16 residues. The CDR3 DNA reads as TGTGCCAGCAGCAAAGCGCTACAGGGGATCCCCGGGGAGCTGTTTTTT. The encoded protein is CASSKALQGIPGELFF.

V usage is TRBV30 and J usage is TRBJ1-1, with unresolved D. Germline V gene data show CDR1 as GTSNPN and CDR2 as SVGIG (reference sequence). There are 13 residues in the CDR3. V lost 0 bases to trimming and J lost 12 bases, with 17 bases between them. The CDR3 protein is CAWSVGLLMPSFF. In nucleotides, the CDR3 is TGTGCCTGGAGTGTCGGACTCCTTATGCCGTCTTTCTTT.

This clone was counted only a few times. The genes are TRBV2 and TRBJ1-2; 10 positions agree with TRBD1. The CDR3 runs 12 residues. Germline V gene sequence: CDR1 SNHLY, CDR2 FYNNEI. J gave up 8 bases and V 6 bases, and 3 bases lay outside the gene matches. In nucleotides, the CDR3 is TGTGCCAGCAGGGACAGGGGGGAAGGCTACACCTTC. Translated, it gives CASRDRGEGYTF.

This clone was seen a single time. This rearrangement joins TRBV19 to TRBJ2-2, with TRBD2 matching over 13 bases. V was clipped by 6 bases and J by 7 bases; unmatched bases: 8. The CDR3 consists of 16 residues. The germline CDR1 and CDR2 sequences are LNHDA and SQIVND (reference sequence). The CDR3 sequence is CASRTSGRALGGELFF. CDR3 in DNA: TGTGCCAGTAGAACTAGCGGGAGGGCCTTAGGCGGGGAGCTGTTTTTT.

The sample holds a few counts of this clone. CDR3 sequence: CASSLAGLAGDTQYF. The CDR3 DNA reads TGTGCCAGCAGCTTGGCAGGTCTAGCGGGAGATACGCAGTATTTT. V usage is TRBV5-4 and J usage is TRBJ2-3; 8 nucleotides match TRBD2. The CDR3 has 15 residues. Germline CDR1 is SGHNT and CDR2 is YYREEE (reference sequence). V gave up 0 bases and J gave up 5 bases; unmatched junction bases: 5.

This clone showed up just a few times. The rearrangement links TRBV4-2 to TRBJ2-7; D perhaps matches TRBD1 (5 bases). The CDR3 runs 13 residues. Between the trimmed V and J ends, which lost 1 base and 3 bases, there was a span of 7 bases. Germline CDR1 and CDR2: LGHNA and YNFKEQ. CDR3 amino acids: CASSQVQGYEQYF. The CDR3 coding sequence is TGTGCCAGCAGCCAAGTCCAGGGCTACGAGCAGTACTTC.

This clone occurred a few times. The chain employs TRBV5-8 and TRBJ2-5; TRBD2 matches 10 bases. Trimming removed 2 bases from V and 4 bases from J; junction bases left unmatched: 8. The CDR3 has 16 amino acids. CDR1 is SGHTS and CDR2 is YDEGEE in the germline V gene. The CDR3 DNA is TGTGCCAGCAGCTTCGGTAGCGGGAGGCAATCAGAGACCCAGTACTTC. It yields the protein CASSFGSGRQSETQYF.

The table lists this clone with a few counts. The chain is built from TRBV6-1 and TRBJ1-5, with D unresolved. From germline, CDR1 is MNHNS and CDR2 SASEGT. CDR3 length equals 14 residues. Trimming stripped 11 bases from V and 6 bases from J, with 20 bases between. The CDR3 region is CAAEEGTVGQPQHF. DNA for the CDR3: TGTGCCGCCGAGGAGGGAACGGTGGGTCAGCCCCAGCATTTT.

This clone was observed a handful of times. J is TRBJ2-7 and V is TRBV5-1, with D maybe TRBD1 (6 bases). With 0 bases removed from V and 4 bases from J, the gap between germline ends came to 11 bases. Germline lookup yields CDR1 SGHRS and CDR2 YFSETQ. The CDR3 is 14 residues long. The CDR3 sequence: CASSLAGQGYEQYF. As DNA, the CDR3 is TGCGCCAGCAGCTTGGCCGGTCAGGGGTACGAGCAGTACTTC.

The chain couples TRBV30 to TRBJ2-5, with 8 bases matching TRBD2. Germline CDR1 is GTSNPN and CDR2 is SVGIG (reference sequence). V shed 4 bases, J shed 9 bases, and the junction held 13 bases outside the gene matches. The CDR3 spans 14 residues. The CDR3 coding sequence is TGTGCCTGGATTTCGGCGGGAGGCCCAGGGCCCCAGTACTTC. Encoded protein: CAWISAGGPGPQYF.

This clone has a handful of counts. The chain uses TRBV4-1 and TRBJ1-2; no reliable D call. Germline V gene lookup returns CDR1 MGHRA and CDR2 YSYEKL. The CDR3 is made up of 14 amino acids. Trimming removed 1 base from V and 2 bases from J, with 8 bases in between. The CDR3 DNA reads as TGCGCCAGCAGCCAAGCCGCGGGGAACTATGGCTACACCTTC. Protein: CASSQAAGNYGYTF.

The chain employs TRBV4-3 and TRBJ2-4; 7 bases fit TRBD2. The CDR3 extends over 16 amino acids. The V gene end was trimmed by 4 bases and the J gene end by 6 bases; junction bases not matched to a gene: 12. Germline CDR1 LGHNA, CDR2 YSLEER. CDR3 in amino acids: CASSPPTGRRGNIQYF. CDR3 coding DNA: TGCGCCAGCAGCCCCCCTACCGGGAGGCGAGGAAACATTCAGTACTTC.

The chain is built from TRBV28 and TRBJ2-6; possible D gene TRBD1, 6 bases. Germline V CDR1 and CDR2: MDHEN, SYDVKM. Trimming left V 10 bases short and J 1 base short, with 8 bases between. The CDR3 runs 13 residues. The CDR3 spells CAIGQSGANVLTF. The CDR3 region has the DNA TGTGCCATAGGACAGTCTGGGGCCAACGTCCTGACTTTC.

V usage is TRBV18 and J usage is TRBJ1-5; the match to TRBD1 covers 12 bases. The V segment lost 3 bases and the J segment 2 bases; nucleotides outside the gene matches: 5. This CDR3 is 17 amino acids long. Germline CDR1 reads KGHSH; CDR2 reads LQKENI. The CDR3 coding sequence is TGTGCCAGCTCACCGCGGGACAGGGGGCAGGGCAATCAGCCCCAGCATTTT. Its translation: CASSPRDRGQGNQPQHF.

The chain is built from TRBV28 and TRBJ2-7; TRBD2 agrees at 7 bases. CDR1 MDHEN and CDR2 SYDVKM come from the germline V gene. V shed 6 bases, J shed 6 bases, and the junction held 11 bases outside the gene matches. CDR3 size: 14 residues. DNA for the CDR3: TGTGCCAGCAGGACGGGAGGTCGCTTCAGCGAGCAGTACTTC. Amino acid sequence: CASRTGGRFSEQYF. Drawing the rest from reference TRBV28 and TRBJ2-7, the complete variable domain is DVKVTQSSRYLVKRTGEKVFLECVQDMDHENMFWYRQDPGLGLRLIYFSYDVKMKEKGDIPEGYSVSREKKERFSLILESASTNQTSMYLCASRTGGRFSEQYFGPGTRLTVT.

The V gene is TRBV28, the J gene TRBJ2-3; TRBD2 aligns across 8 bases. Germline lookup yields CDR1 MDHEN and CDR2 SYDVKM. The CDR3 extends over 16 amino acids. The V and J ends lost 5 bases and 5 bases, in that order; junction bases with no gene match: 12. The CDR3 here is CASSPPGLGGGDTQYF. The CDR3 DNA is TGTGCCAGCAGTCCGCCGGGACTAGGAGGAGGAGATACGCAGTATTTT.

The chain carries TRBV11-2 and TRBJ2-1, with D tentatively TRBD1 (5 bases). V lost 6 bases and J lost 5, with 11 bases in between. Looked up from germline, CDR1 is SGHAT and CDR2 is FQNNGV. The CDR3 sequence is 13 residues long. The CDR3: CASSSSGHNEQFF. CDR3 sequence (DNA): TGTGCCAGCAGTTCCTCAGGGCACAATGAGCAGTTCTTC.

The V gene is TRBV10-3, the J gene TRBJ2-3, with 13 bases lining up with TRBD2. V dropped 1 base and J dropped 8; count of bases not matched to a gene: 15. Per germline, CDR1 ENHRY and CDR2 SYGVKD. The length of the CDR3 is 19 residues. The CDR3 DNA follows: TGTGCCATCAGTGAGTGGCCCGAAACTAGCGGGAGGGCCCGCGGTACGCAGTATTTT. Translated: CAISEWPETSGRARGTQYF.

This clone was detected only a few times. The rearrangement joins TRBV29-1 to TRBJ2-1, with D possibly matching TRBD2 (6 bases). The CDR3 covers 16 residues. The V and J ends lost 7 bases and 4 bases respectively, with 23 bases between them. The V gene's germline CDR1 is SQVTM and CDR2 ANQGSEA. Here the CDR3 reads CSAEAGKRSEYNEQFF. The CDR3 DNA reads TGCAGCGCCGAGGCGGGAAAGCGGAGCGAATACAATGAGCAGTTCTTC.

This clone was counted between two and nine times. The rearrangement links TRBV2 to TRBJ2-5; 9 nucleotides match TRBD1. From germline, CDR1 is SNHLY and CDR2 FYNNEI. This CDR3 spans 14 amino acids. V lost 6 bases to trimming and J lost 2 bases; unmatched junction nucleotides: 4. The CDR3 DNA is TGTGCCAGCAGCTGGGACAGGGCGCAAGAGACCCAGTACTTC. This gives the protein CASSWDRAQETQYF.

The chain has TRBV29-1 and TRBJ2-7; 9 bases align to TRBD2. Per germline, CDR1 SQVTM and CDR2 ANQGSEA. The trim removed 6 bases at V and 1 base at J, leaving 7 bases unmatched. This CDR3 is built from 14 residues. CDR3 in DNA: TGCAGCGTCGCAGGGGGACTAGCTTCCTACGAGCAGTACTTC. It encodes CSVAGGLASYEQYF.

This chain links TRBV5-1 with TRBJ2-6; 8 bases are shared with TRBD2. This CDR3 spans 17 amino acids. CDR1 is SGHRS, CDR2 YFSETQ, per germline. The ends lost 0 bases at V and 2 bases at J; junction bases unmatched: 4. The CDR3 sequence is CASSLVSGMAGANVLTF. DNA for the CDR3: TGCGCCAGCAGCTTGGTTAGCGGGATGGCTGGGGCCAACGTCCTGACTTTC.

Only a few counts were recorded for this clone. This chain links TRBV7-3 with TRBJ2-1; 9 bases align to TRBD2. The CDR3 is 17 amino acids. The germline CDR1 and CDR2 sequences are SGHTA and FQGTGA. Trimming cost V 1 base and J 5 bases; bases outside gene matches: 9. CDR3 region: CASSLKPMTSGDNEQFF. CDR3 coding DNA: TGTGCCAGCAGCTTAAAGCCGATGACTAGCGGTGACAATGAGCAGTTCTTC.

This clone was recorded a few times. V usage is TRBV7-2 and J usage is TRBJ2-3; D remains unclear. V lost 4 bases to trimming and J lost 4 bases, with 9 bases between them. This CDR3 comprises 13 residues. Germline V gives CDR1 SGHTA, CDR2 FQGNSA. CDR3 sequence: CASSSPVPDTQYF. The CDR3 DNA sequence: TGTGCCAGCAGCTCCCCTGTCCCAGATACGCAGTATTTT.

This clone was seen once. This chain uses TRBV6-1 with TRBJ2-7, with a tentative D call TRBD1 (5 bases). Germline loops: CDR1 MNHNS, CDR2 SASEGT. The CDR3 length is 14 residues. Trimming shortened V by 4 bases and J by 3 bases, and 13 bases separated the two germline ends. CDR3 DNA: TGTGCCAGCAGTGCAGGACACCCGGTCTACGAGCAGTACTTC. This translates into CASSAGHPVYEQYF.

The chain uses TRBV30 and TRBJ2-1; possible D gene TRBD2, 5 bases. The ends were cut back, 1 base at V and 9 bases at J, with 13 bases in the middle. CDR3 size: 13 residues. Germline CDR1 GTSNPN, CDR2 SVGIG (reference sequence). CDR3 in DNA: TGTGCCTGGAGTGCAGAGAGGGCCGGTGAGCAGTTCTTC. Translation gives CAWSAERAGEQFF.

This clone was detected a few times. Other DNA variants within this sample encode the same CDR3. This chain links TRBV18 with TRBJ2-5; D not resolved. V shed 2 bases and J shed 5 bases, with 6 bases lying between them. Germline CDR1 reads KGHSH; CDR2 reads LQKENI. The CDR3 extends over 12 amino acids. The CDR3 nucleotides read TGTGCCAGCTCACCAGTCGGGGAGACCCAGTACTTC. Its translation: CASSPVGETQYF.

This clone was observed a few times. This rearrangement joins TRBV5-1 to TRBJ2-5; D possibly corresponds to TRBD2 (5 bases). Looked up from germline, CDR1 is SGHRS and CDR2 is YFSETQ. This CDR3 contains 15 residues. V dropped 4 bases and J dropped 2 bases, with 15 bases sitting between them. In DNA, the CDR3 is TGCGCCAGCAGCACCGCGGGTACACAACAAGAGACCCAGTACTTC. Its protein product is CASSTAGTQQETQYF. The full variable domain, its missing parts supplied by reference TRBV5-1 and TRBJ2-5, is KAGVTQTPRYLIKTRGQQVTLSCSPISGHRSVSWYQQTPGQGLQFLFEYFSETQRNKGNFPGRFSGRQFSNSRSEMNVSTLELGDSALYLCASSTAGTQQETQYFGPGTRLLVL.

This clone was observed a handful of times. V and J are TRBV7-2 and TRBJ2-5, with D unresolved. Per the germline V gene, CDR1 is SGHTA and CDR2 is FQGNSA. V was trimmed by 0 bases and J by 7 bases, leaving 15 bases between them. The CDR3 sequence is 15 residues long. DNA for the CDR3: TGTGCCAGCAGCTTAGCCGGTAGTGCGAGTCGGACCCAGTACTTC. Its protein is CASSLAGSASRTQYF. The whole variable domain, filled in from reference TRBV7-2 and TRBJ2-5, reads GAGVSQSPSNKVTEKGKDVELRCDPISGHTALYWYRQSLGQGLEFLIYFQGNSAPDKSGLPSDRFSAERTGGSVSTLTIQRTQQEDSAVYLCASSLAGSASRTQYFGPGTRLLVL.